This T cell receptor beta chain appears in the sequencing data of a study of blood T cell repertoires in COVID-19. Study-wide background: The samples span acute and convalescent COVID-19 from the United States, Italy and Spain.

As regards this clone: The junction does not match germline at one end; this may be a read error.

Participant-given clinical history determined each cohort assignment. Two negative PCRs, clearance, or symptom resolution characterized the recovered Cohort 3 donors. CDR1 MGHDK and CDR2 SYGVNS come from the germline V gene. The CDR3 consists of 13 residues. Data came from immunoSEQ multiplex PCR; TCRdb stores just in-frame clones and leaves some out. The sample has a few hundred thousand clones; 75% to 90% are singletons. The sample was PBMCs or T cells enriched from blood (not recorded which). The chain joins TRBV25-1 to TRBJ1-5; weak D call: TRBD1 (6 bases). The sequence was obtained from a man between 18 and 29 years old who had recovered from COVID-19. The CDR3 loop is CASSEYGGGPTYF. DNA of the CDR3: TGTGCCAGCAGTGAATACGGGGGGGGCCCCACCTATTTT.